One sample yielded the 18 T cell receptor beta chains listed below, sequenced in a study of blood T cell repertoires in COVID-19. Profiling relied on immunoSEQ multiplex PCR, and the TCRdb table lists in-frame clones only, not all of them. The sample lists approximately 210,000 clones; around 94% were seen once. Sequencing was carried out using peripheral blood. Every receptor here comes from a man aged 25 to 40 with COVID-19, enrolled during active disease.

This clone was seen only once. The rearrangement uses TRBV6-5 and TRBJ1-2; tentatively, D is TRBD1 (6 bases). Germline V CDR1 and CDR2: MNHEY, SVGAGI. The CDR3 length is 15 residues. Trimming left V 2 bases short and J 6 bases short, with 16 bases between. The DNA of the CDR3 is TGTGCCAGCAGTTACAATCAGGGGCGGATCGATGGCTACACCTTC. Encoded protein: CASSYNQGRIDGYTF.

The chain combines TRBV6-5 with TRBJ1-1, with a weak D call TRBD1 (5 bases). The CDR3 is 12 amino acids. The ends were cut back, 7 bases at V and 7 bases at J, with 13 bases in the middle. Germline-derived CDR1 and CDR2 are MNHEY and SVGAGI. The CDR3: CASKNGRGEAFF. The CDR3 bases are TGTGCCAGCAAAAACGGGAGGGGTGAAGCTTTCTTT.

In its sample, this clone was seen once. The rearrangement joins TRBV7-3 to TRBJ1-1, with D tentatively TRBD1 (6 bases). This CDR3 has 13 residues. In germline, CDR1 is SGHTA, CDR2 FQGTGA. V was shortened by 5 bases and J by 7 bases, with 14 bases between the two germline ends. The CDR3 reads CASSTGFFGEAFF. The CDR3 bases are TGTGCCAGCAGCACAGGGTTCTTCGGTGAAGCTTTCTTT.

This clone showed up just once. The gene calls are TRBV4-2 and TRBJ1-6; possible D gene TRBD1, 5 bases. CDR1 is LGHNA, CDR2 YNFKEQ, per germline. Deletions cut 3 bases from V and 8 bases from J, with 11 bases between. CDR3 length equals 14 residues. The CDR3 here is CASSQVGRDSPLHF. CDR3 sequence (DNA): TGTGCCAGCAGCCAGGTGGGCAGGGATTCACCCCTCCACTTT.

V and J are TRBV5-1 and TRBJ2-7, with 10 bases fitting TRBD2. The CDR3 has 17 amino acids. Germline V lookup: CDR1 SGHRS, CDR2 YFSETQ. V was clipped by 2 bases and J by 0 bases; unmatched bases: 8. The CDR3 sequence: CASSLGFRTSGSYEQYF. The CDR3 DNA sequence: TGCGCCAGCAGCTTAGGGTTTAGGACTAGCGGCTCCTACGAGCAGTACTTC.

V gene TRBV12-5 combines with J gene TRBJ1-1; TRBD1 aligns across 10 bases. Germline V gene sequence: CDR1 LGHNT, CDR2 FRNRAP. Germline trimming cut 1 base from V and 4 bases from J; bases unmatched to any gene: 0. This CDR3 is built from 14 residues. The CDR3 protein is CASGLGTGGTEAFF. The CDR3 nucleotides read TGTGCTAGTGGTTTGGGGACAGGGGGCACTGAAGCTTTCTTT.

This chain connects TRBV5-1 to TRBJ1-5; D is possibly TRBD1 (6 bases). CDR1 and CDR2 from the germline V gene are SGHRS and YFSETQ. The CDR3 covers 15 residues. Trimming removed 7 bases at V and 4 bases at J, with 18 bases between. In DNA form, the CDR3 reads TGCGCCAGCTCCGTGACGGGGGGGGCGAATCAGCCCCAGCATTTT. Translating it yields CASSVTGGANQPQHF.

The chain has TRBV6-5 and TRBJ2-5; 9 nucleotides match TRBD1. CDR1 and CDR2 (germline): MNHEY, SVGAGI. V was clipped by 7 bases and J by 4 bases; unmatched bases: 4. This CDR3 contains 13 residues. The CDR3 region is CASNRDRVETQYF. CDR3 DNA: TGTGCCAGCAACAGGGACAGGGTAGAGACCCAGTACTTC.

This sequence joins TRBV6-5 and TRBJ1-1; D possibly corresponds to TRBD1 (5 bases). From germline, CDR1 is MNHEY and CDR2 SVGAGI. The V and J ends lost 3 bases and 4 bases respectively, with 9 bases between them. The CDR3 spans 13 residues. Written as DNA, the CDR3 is TGTGCCAGCAGTTATCAAGGGGTCACTGAAGCTTTCTTT. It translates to CASSYQGVTEAFF.

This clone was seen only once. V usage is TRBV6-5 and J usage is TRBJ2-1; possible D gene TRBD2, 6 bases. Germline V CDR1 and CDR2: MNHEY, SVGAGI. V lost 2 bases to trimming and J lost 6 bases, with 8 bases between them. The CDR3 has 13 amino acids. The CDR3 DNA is TGTGCCAGCAGTTACACTAGCCTCAATGAGCAGTTCTTC. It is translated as CASSYTSLNEQFF.

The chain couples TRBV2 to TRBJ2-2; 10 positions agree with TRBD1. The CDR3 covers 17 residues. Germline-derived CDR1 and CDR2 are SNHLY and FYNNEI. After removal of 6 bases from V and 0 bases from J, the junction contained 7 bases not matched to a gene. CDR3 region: CASRHGQGGANTGELFF. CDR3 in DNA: TGTGCCAGCAGACATGGACAGGGGGGAGCGAACACCGGGGAGCTGTTTTTT.

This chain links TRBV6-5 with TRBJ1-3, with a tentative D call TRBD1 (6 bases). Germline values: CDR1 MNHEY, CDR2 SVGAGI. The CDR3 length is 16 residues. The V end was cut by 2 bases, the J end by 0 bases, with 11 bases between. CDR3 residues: CASSYNGQNSGNTIYF. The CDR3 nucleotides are TGTGCCAGCAGTTACAACGGACAGAACTCTGGAAACACCATATATTTT.

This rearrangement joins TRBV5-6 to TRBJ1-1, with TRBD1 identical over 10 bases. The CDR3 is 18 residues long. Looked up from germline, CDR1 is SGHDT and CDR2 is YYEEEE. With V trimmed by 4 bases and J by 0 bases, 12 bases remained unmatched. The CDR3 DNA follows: TGTGCCAGCAGCCTTCTCCGGGACAGGGGTTATTTGAACACTGAAGCTTTCTTT. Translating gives CASSLLRDRGYLNTEAFF.

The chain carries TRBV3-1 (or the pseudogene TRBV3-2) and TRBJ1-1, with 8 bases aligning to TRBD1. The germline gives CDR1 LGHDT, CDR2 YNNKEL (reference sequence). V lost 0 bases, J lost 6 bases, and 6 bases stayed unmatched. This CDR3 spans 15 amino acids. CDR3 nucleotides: TGTGCCAGCAGCCAAGATCAGGGGGCAAGGTCTGAAGCTTTCTTT. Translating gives CASSQDQGARSEAFF.

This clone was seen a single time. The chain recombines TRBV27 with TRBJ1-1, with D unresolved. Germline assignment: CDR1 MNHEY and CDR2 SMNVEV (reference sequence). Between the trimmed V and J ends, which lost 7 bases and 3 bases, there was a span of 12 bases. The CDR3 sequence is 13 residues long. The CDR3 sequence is CASKLERDTEAFF. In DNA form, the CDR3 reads TGTGCCAGCAAACTCGAGAGGGACACTGAAGCTTTCTTT.

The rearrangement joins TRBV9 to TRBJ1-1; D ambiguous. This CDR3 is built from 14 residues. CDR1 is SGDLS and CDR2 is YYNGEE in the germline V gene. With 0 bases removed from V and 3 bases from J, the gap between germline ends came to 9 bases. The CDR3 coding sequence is TGTGCCAGCAGCGTAGCCGGGTCCCACACTGAAGCTTTCTTT. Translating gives CASSVAGSHTEAFF.

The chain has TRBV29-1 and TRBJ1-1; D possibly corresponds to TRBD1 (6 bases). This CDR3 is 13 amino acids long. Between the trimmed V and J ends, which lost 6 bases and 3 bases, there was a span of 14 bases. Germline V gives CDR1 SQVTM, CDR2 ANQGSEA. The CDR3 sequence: CSVTGNSDTEAFF. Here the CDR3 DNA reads TGCAGCGTAACAGGGAATTCGGACACTGAAGCTTTCTTT.

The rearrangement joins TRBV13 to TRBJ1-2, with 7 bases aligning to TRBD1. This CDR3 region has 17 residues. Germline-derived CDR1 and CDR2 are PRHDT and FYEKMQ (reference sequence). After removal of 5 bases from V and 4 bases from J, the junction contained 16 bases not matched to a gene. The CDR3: CASSPTNLPDRVYGYTF. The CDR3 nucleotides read TGTGCCAGCAGCCCAACAAATTTACCCGACAGGGTCTATGGCTACACCTTC.